The rows below give T cell receptor beta chains drawn from one sample of a study of T cells in Graves' hyperthyroidism and ophthalmopathy. MiXCR was run by TCRdb on the multiplex PCR reads, yielding one entry per CDR3 protein. Of roughly 580,000 distinct CDR3 sequences listed, just over 45% are singletons. Material for sequencing was peripheral blood or thyroid tissue (not recorded which). These receptor sequences come from a young woman with Graves' hyperthyroidism. CDR3s include the opening cysteine and the closing phenylalanine or tryptophan. The D gene is left open where the match is weak. Clone size is not always given. Where it is, it says once, few, many or a class for expanded clones.

j_call: TRBJ2-7
v_call: TRBV7-9
clone_size: NA
d_call: NA
cdr3_nt: TGTACCAGCAGCCCAGGGTGGGAGGAGCAGTACTTC
cdr3_aa: CTSSPGWEEQYF

j_call: TRBJ1-2
v_call: TRBV6-2/TRBV6-3
clone_size: NA
d_call: NA
cdr3_nt: TGTGCCAGCAGTTCGCCGGGGGGAGCGAATGGCTACACCTTC
cdr3_aa: CASSSPGGANGYTF

j_call: TRBJ1-2
v_call: TRBV7-8
clone_size: many
d_call: TRBD1
cdr3_nt: TGTGCCAGCAGCTCCACAGGGGGCAGGGGCTACACCTTC
cdr3_aa: CASSSTGGRGYTF

j_call: TRBJ1-2
v_call: TRBV2
clone_size: NA
d_call: TRBD1
cdr3_nt: TGTGCCACCAGCCCCGGGACAGTTCGTGGCTACACCTTC
cdr3_aa: CATSPGTVRGYTF

j_call: TRBJ2-7
v_call: TRBV7-9
clone_size: NA
d_call: TRBD1
cdr3_nt: TGTGCCAGCAGCTTTTCCGGGACAGACCCCTACGAGCAGTACTTC
cdr3_aa: CASSFSGTDPYEQYF

j_call: TRBJ1-5
v_call: TRBV6-1
clone_size: NA
d_call: NA
cdr3_nt: TGTGCCAGCAGTCATGGACAGTTTCGCCAGCCCCAGCATTTT
cdr3_aa: CASSHGQFRQPQHF

j_call: TRBJ1-3
v_call: TRBV6-1
clone_size: NA
d_call: TRBD1
cdr3_nt: TGTGCCAGCTCCAGGGGGTCGGTAAACACCATATATTTT
cdr3_aa: CASSRGSVNTIYF

j_call: TRBJ2-5
v_call: TRBV2
clone_size: NA
d_call: NA
cdr3_nt: TGTGCCAGCAGAGACCCTGGGCGGCAAGAGACCCAGTACTTC
cdr3_aa: CASRDPGRQETQYF

j_call: TRBJ2-5
v_call: TRBV2
clone_size: NA
d_call: TRBD2
cdr3_nt: TGTGCCAGCAGCCCAGGGACTAGCGGGAGGGCATATCAAGAGACCCAGTACTTC
cdr3_aa: CASSPGTSGRAYQETQYF

j_call: TRBJ1-2
v_call: TRBV7-2
clone_size: many
d_call: TRBD1
cdr3_nt: TGTGCCAGTAAAGGACAGGGCACATTTAACTATGGCTACACCTTC
cdr3_aa: CASKGQGTFNYGYTF

j_call: TRBJ2-7
v_call: TRBV20-1
clone_size: few
d_call: NA
cdr3_nt: TGCAGTGCTAGAGGTACGAAGGACTACGAGCAGTACTTC
cdr3_aa: CSARGTKDYEQYF

j_call: TRBJ1-2
v_call: TRBV29-1
clone_size: NA
d_call: TRBD1
cdr3_nt: TGCAGCGCCGAAAGACAGGGGAGTCGTGGTCACACCTTC
cdr3_aa: CSAERQGSRGHTF

j_call: TRBJ1-4
v_call: TRBV29-1
clone_size: NA
d_call: TRBD1
cdr3_nt: TGCAGCGTAGGGACAGGGCATGAAAAACTGTTTTTT
cdr3_aa: CSVGTGHEKLFF

j_call: TRBJ1-4
v_call: TRBV7-8
clone_size: NA
d_call: NA
cdr3_nt: TGTGCCAGCAGCTTAGCTCCCGTCACAGTCAACATTGAAAAACTGTTTTTT
cdr3_aa: CASSLAPVTVNIEKLFF

j_call: TRBJ1-1
v_call: TRBV7-2
clone_size: many
d_call: NA
cdr3_nt: TGTGCCAGCAGCTTAGCTGCCACGGGGACTGAAGCTTTCTTT
cdr3_aa: CASSLAATGTEAFF

j_call: TRBJ1-4
v_call: TRBV7-8
clone_size: NA
d_call: NA
cdr3_nt: TGTGCCAGCAGCTCAACCGGGACATCTATTGAAAAACTGTTTTTT
cdr3_aa: CASSSTGTSIEKLFF

j_call: TRBJ1-2
v_call: TRBV19
clone_size: few
d_call: NA
cdr3_nt: TGTGCCAGTACCCCAACGGGGAGCGGCGCTGTCTATGGCTACACCTTC
cdr3_aa: CASTPTGSGAVYGYTF

j_call: TRBJ2-7
v_call: TRBV5-1
clone_size: few
d_call: NA
cdr3_nt: TGCGCCAGCAGCTCTAGCCCCAGCTCCTACGAGCAGTACTTC
cdr3_aa: CASSSSPSSYEQYF

j_call: TRBJ1-1
v_call: TRBV7-9
clone_size: many
d_call: NA
cdr3_nt: TGTGCCAGCAGCTTAGGGGGAGGGGAAGCTTTCTTT
cdr3_aa: CASSLGGGEAFF

j_call: TRBJ2-5
v_call: TRBV2
clone_size: NA
d_call: TRBD1
cdr3_nt: TGTGCCAGCAGACGGGACAGGGGGAGGGAGACCCAGTACTTC
cdr3_aa: CASRRDRGRETQYF

j_call: TRBJ1-2
v_call: TRBV12-3/TRBV12-4
clone_size: few
d_call: TRBD1
cdr3_nt: TGTGCCAGCAGTTTACAGGGGGCTGGCTACACCTTC
cdr3_aa: CASSLQGAGYTF

j_call: TRBJ2-7
v_call: TRBV29-1
clone_size: NA
d_call: NA
cdr3_nt: TGCAGCGTTGCCTTTGCCGGGGAGCAGTACTTC
cdr3_aa: CSVAFAGEQYF

j_call: TRBJ1-5
v_call: TRBV20-1
clone_size: NA
d_call: NA
cdr3_nt: TGCAGTGCTAGAGATGGAGCGGAGAATTATAGCAATCAGCCCCAGCATTTT
cdr3_aa: CSARDGAENYSNQPQHF

j_call: TRBJ1-5
v_call: TRBV10-3
clone_size: few
d_call: NA
cdr3_nt: TGTGCCACGGGGGGTGGAAAGGGCAATCAGCCCCAGCATTTT
cdr3_aa: CATGGGKGNQPQHF

j_call: TRBJ1-5
v_call: TRBV29-1
clone_size: many
d_call: NA
cdr3_nt: TGCAGCGTGGGACAAGATAGCAATCAGCCCCAGCATTTT
cdr3_aa: CSVGQDSNQPQHF

j_call: TRBJ2-5
v_call: TRBV7-2
clone_size: many
d_call: NA
cdr3_nt: TGTGCCAGCAGGCAGCCAGCGCGGGATGGTGAGACCCAGTACTTC
cdr3_aa: CASRQPARDGETQYF